The present T cell receptor beta chain was sequenced within a study of human thymus T cells. Some clones are missing from TCRdb's copy, which holds only in-frame ones; the method was immunoSEQ multiplex PCR. The table lists under 150,000 clones, around 94% of them singletons. V lost 5 bases and J 3 bases, leaving 8 bases between the germline ends. From germline, CDR1 is MDHEN and CDR2 SYDVKM. The CDR3 runs to 12 residues. During corrective heart surgery, resections were taken, and the thymus tissue came from them. The TCR originated in a boy in the first two years of life with a congenital heart defect but otherwise immunologically healthy. The source material was thymus tissue. The J gene is TRBJ2-7, the V gene TRBV28; D is unclear. The CDR3, as DNA: TGTGCCAGCAGTCCTGACTGCTACGAGCAGTACTTC. This gives the protein CASSPDCYEQYF.